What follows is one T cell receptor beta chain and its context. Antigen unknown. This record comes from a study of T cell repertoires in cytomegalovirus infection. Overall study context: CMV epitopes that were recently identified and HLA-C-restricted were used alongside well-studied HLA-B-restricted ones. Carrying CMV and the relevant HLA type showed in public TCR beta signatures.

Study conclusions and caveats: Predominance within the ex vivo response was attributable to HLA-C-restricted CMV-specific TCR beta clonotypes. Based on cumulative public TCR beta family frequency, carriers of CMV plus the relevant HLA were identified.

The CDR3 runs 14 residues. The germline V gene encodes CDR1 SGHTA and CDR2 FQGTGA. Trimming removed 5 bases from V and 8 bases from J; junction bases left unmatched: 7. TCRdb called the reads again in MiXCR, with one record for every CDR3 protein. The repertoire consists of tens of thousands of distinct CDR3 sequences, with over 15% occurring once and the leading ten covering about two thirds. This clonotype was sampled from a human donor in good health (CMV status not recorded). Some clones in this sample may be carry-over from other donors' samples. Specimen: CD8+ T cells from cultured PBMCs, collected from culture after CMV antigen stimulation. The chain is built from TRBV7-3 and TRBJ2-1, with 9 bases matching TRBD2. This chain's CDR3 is CASSPAGGGDEQFF. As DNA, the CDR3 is TGTGCCAGCAGCCCAGCGGGGGGCGGCGATGAGCAGTTCTTC.